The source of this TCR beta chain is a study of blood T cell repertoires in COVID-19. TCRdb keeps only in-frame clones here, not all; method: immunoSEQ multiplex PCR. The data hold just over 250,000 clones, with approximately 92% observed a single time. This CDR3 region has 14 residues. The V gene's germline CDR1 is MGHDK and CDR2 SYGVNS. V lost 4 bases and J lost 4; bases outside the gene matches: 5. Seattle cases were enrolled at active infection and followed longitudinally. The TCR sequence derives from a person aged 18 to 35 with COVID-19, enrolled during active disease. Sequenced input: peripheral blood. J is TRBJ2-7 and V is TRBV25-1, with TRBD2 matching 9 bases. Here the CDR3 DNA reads TGTGCCAGCAGTGTTGCTAGCGGGGATTACGAGCAGTACTTC. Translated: CASSVASGDYEQYF.